The subject of this entry is one T cell receptor beta chain. The antigen it recognizes is unknown. No base qualities exist here, and no much larger clone lies one base off it. The immunoSEQ Assay, a bias-controlled multiplex PCR, was used to amplify TCRbeta CDR3 regions from genomic DNA. Per the authors' processing: Within the assay, amplification of reference gene primers was used to estimate how many nucleated cells each sample contained. To quantify the absolute abundance of each unique TCRbeta CDR3 rearrangement, sequence reads were collapsed and filtered. Productive Simpson clonality was computed per sample as the square root of Simpson's diversity index over productive rearrangements. The table comes from immuneACCESS by way of TCRdb, which keeps in-frame sequences with V and J called. Part of the clones is missing from these tables; in studies checked, under half for an unresolved V gene and the rest for unknown reasons. For V, J and clone size, that table is used; D and trimming come from the DNA. This sample holds tens of thousands of clones; about 80% were observed only once. The ten most abundant clones make up roughly 40% of the sample.

Each collaborating institution followed its own protocols to collect whole blood in K2EDTA tubes. For TCRbeta analysis, collaborators shipped samples as frozen whole blood, isolated PBMCs, or DNA extracted from either of those sample types. The CDR3 measures 14 amino acids from cysteine to phenylalanine. CDR3 DNA only is kept here, 42 bases in frame from base 1. From a lookup of the germline V gene, CDR1 and CDR2 are KGHDR and SFDVKD. V gives up 7 bases and J gives up 5 bases, and the segment between their germline ends measures 16 bases. This sample is part of a study of blood T cell repertoires in COVID-19 (dated by TCRdb to 2020 to 2021). As for the study more broadly: Samples from collaborators originated in the United States, Italy and Spain and spanned both the acute and convalescent phases of COVID-19. A de-identified subject ID, COVID-19 status, age in years and sex were almost always included in the sample metadata. The samples were drawn from the first 160 participants of the ongoing ImmuneRACE study and from about 1,200 subjects provided by 6 global collaborators. The material from the prospective study consisted of cDNA or gDNA derived from T cells, B-cell-depleted T cells, or PBMCs. The repertoires were released in a freely available public database intended as a resource for research on the immune response to SARS-CoV-2. Where available, HLA class I and class II types were taken from metadata supplied by the sample provider and were not determined by assay-based typing. The dataset comprised deeply sampled blood TCRbeta repertoires from subjects exposed to, actively infected with, or recovered from COVID-19.

Results the study describes overall, beyond this receptor: How much clinical and demographic metadata was included differed by source and by participant, and the metadata was provided uncurated.

The source of this sequence is a man older than 75 with active or convalescent COVID-19. Sequenced material: peripheral blood. The chain uses TRBV24-1 and TRBJ2-5, with TRBD1 perhaps the D gene, on 6 matching bases. The DNA reads as follows: TGTGCCACCAGCGGGACACCCCACTGGGAGACCCAGTACTTC. It specifies CATSGTPHWETQYF.